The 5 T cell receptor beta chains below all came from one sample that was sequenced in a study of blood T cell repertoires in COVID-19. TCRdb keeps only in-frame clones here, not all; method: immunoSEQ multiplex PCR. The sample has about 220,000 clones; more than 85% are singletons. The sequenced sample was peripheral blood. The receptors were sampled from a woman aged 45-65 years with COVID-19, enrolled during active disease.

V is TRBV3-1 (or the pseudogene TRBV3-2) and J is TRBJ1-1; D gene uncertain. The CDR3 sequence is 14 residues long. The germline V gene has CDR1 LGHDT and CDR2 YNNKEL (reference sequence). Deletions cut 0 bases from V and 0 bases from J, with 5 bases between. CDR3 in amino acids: CASSQDRVNTEAFF. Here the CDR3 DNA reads TGTGCCAGCAGCCAAGATAGAGTGAACACTGAAGCTTTCTTT.

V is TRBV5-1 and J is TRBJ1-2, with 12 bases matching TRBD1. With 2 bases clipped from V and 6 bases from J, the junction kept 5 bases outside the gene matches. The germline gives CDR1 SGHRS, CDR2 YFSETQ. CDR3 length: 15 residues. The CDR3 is CASSLGTGGINGYTF. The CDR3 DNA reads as TGCGCCAGCAGCTTAGGGACAGGGGGCATAAATGGCTACACCTTC. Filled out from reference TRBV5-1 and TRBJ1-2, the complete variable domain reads KAGVTQTPRYLIKTRGQQVTLSCSPISGHRSVSWYQQTPGQGLQFLFEYFSETQRNKGNFPGRFSGRQFSNSRSEMNVSTLELGDSALYLCASSLGTGGINGYTFGSGTRLTVV.

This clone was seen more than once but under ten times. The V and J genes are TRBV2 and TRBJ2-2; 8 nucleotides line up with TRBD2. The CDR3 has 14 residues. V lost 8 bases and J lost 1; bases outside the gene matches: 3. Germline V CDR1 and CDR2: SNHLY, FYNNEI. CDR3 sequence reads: CASQGLENTGELFF. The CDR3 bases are TGTGCCAGCCAGGGACTAGAGAACACCGGGGAGCTGTTTTTT.

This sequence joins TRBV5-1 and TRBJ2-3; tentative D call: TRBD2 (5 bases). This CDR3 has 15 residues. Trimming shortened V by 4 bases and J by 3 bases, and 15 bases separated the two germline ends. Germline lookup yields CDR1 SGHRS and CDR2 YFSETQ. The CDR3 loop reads CASSVPTTGTDTQYF. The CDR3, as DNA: TGCGCCAGCAGCGTCCCCACGACGGGGACAGATACGCAGTATTTT.

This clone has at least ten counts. The CDR3 loop is CASSVDSGGYEQYF. The CDR3 DNA reads as TGTGCCAGCAGCGTAGATAGCGGGGGGTACGAGCAGTACTTC. The rearrangement joins TRBV9 to TRBJ2-7; 10 bases are shared with TRBD2. This CDR3 contains 14 residues. Germline lookup yields CDR1 SGDLS and CDR2 YYNGEE. With 0 bases clipped from V and 4 bases from J, the junction kept 1 base outside the gene matches.